What follows are 19 T cell receptor beta chains derived from one specimen sequenced in a study of response to subunit inactivated influenza vaccine. TCRdb re-called the RT-PCR reads through MiXCR, storing one row per CDR3 protein. Of around 520,000 distinct CDR3 sequences listed, about 11% are singletons. This specimen consisted of PBMCs from blood, obtained on the day of vaccination. These receptors originate from a man aged 50 to 60 who received an inactivated influenza vaccine.

The chain recombines TRBV27 with TRBJ2-3; tentatively, D is TRBD1 (6 bases). The CDR3 contains 14 residues. Per germline, CDR1 MNHEY and CDR2 SMNVEV (reference sequence). V was cut by 3 bases and J by 4 bases, with 11 bases left in between. CDR3 amino acids: CASSFLGAADTQYF. The DNA for the CDR3 is TGTGCCAGCAGTTTTTTGGGGGCCGCAGATACGCAGTATTTT.

This clonotype was observed a few times. V is TRBV18 and J is TRBJ1-4; D is uncertain. The germline V gene encodes CDR1 KGHSH and CDR2 LQKENI. The V end lost 2 bases, the J end lost 3 bases, and 7 bases lay between the germline ends. The CDR3 contains 14 residues. The CDR3 DNA reads as TGTGCCAGCTCACCAAGTGCCTCTAATGAAAAACTGTTTTTT. It codes for CASSPSASNEKLFF. The full variable domain, its missing parts supplied by reference TRBV18 and TRBJ1-4, is NAGVMQNPRHLVRRRGQEARLRCSPMKGHSHVYWYRQLPEEGLKFMVYLQKENIIDESGMPKERFSAEFPKEGPSILRIQQVVRGDSAAYFCASSPSASNEKLFFGSGTQLSVL.

This clonotype was observed a few times. This chain links TRBV13 with TRBJ1-6; no firm D call. CDR1 is PRHDT and CDR2 is FYEKMQ in the germline V gene (reference sequence). The CDR3 contains 14 residues. V lost 2 bases and J 2 bases, leaving 4 bases between the germline ends. In DNA, the CDR3 is TGTGCCAGCAGCTTAACGGCCTATAATTCACCCCTCCACTTT. As protein: CASSLTAYNSPLHF.

This clonotype was counted between two and nine times. This sequence joins TRBV7-8 and TRBJ2-1; 10 positions match TRBD2. Germline V CDR1 and CDR2: SGHVS, FQNEAQ. The CDR3 is 19 residues long. J gave up 2 bases and V 2 bases, and 12 bases lay outside the gene matches. The DNA of the CDR3 is TGTGCCAGCAGCTTAAGTTTCCCCGGGCTAGCGGGGGCCTACAATGAGCAGTTCTTC. Translated, it gives CASSLSFPGLAGAYNEQFF.

This chain joins TRBV6-5 and TRBJ2-3; 9 bases fit TRBD1. The CDR3 sequence is 15 residues long. CDR1 MNHEY and CDR2 SVGAGI come from the germline V gene. V shed 5 bases, J shed 3 bases, and the junction held 6 bases outside the gene matches. This chain's CDR3 is CASSLRDRVTDTQYF. The DNA of the CDR3 is TGTGCCAGCAGTCTACGGGACAGGGTGACAGATACGCAGTATTTT.

This clonotype was found a few times. The V and J genes are TRBV11-2 and TRBJ1-1; TRBD1 might be the D (5 bases). Germline values: CDR1 SGHAT, CDR2 FQNNGV. The CDR3 is 14 residues long. V lost 3 bases and J lost 0, with 8 bases in between. The CDR3 region is CASSFRGLNTEAFF. CDR3 bases: TGTGCCAGCAGCTTTCGGGGACTGAACACTGAAGCTTTCTTT.

This clonotype was seen more than once but under ten times. This chain links TRBV27 with TRBJ1-1; D is possibly TRBD1 (5 bases). The germline V gene encodes CDR1 MNHEY and CDR2 SMNVEV (reference sequence). CDR3 length equals 14 residues. V gave up 3 bases and J gave up 4 bases, with 12 bases separating them. This CDR3 reads CASSLGGGGTEAFF. The CDR3 nucleotides are TGTGCCAGCAGTTTGGGCGGGGGGGGCACTGAAGCTTTCTTT.

This clonotype was recorded at least ten times. The rearrangement links TRBV20-1 to TRBJ2-7, with TRBD2 matching 7 bases. This CDR3 region has 14 residues. CDR1 is DFQATT, CDR2 SNEGSKA, per germline (reference sequence). V was pared by 6 bases and J by 2 bases, with 10 bases of the junction left unmatched. The CDR3 protein is CSALRASGTYEQYF. The CDR3 region has the DNA TGCAGTGCGCTCAGGGCTAGCGGAACCTACGAGCAGTACTTC.

This clonotype came up a few times. The chain links TRBV6-2 or TRBV6-3 to TRBJ1-1; perhaps TRBD1 as D (6 bases). V shed 6 bases and J shed 6 bases, with 11 bases lying between them. CDR3 length: 12 residues. The V gene's germline CDR1 is MNHEY and CDR2 SVGEGT. The CDR3 sequence: CASRDSYPEAFF. CDR3 in DNA: TGTGCCAGCAGGGACAGTTACCCTGAAGCTTTCTTT.

Ten or more counts support this clonotype. The chain employs TRBV2 and TRBJ2-4, with no clear D. Per the germline V gene, CDR1 is SNHLY and CDR2 is FYNNEI. V dropped 9 bases and J dropped 0 bases, with 6 bases sitting between them. This CDR3 comprises 12 residues. The CDR3 DNA reads as TGTGCCAGACCAGAAGCCAAAAACATTCAGTACTTC. Translation: CARPEAKNIQYF.

V and J are TRBV28 and TRBJ2-1; D may be TRBD2 (5 bases). V shed 1 base and J shed 12 bases, with 7 bases lying between them. CDR1 MDHEN and CDR2 SYDVKM come from the germline V gene. The CDR3 extends over 11 amino acids. CDR3 in amino acids: CASSLSSRQFF. CDR3 nucleotide sequence: TGTGCCAGCAGTTTATCTAGCAGGCAGTTCTTC.

This clonotype was recorded a few times. The chain couples TRBV28 to TRBJ2-6; 7 bases are a match to TRBD2. V dropped 4 bases and J dropped 2; count of bases not matched to a gene: 8. This CDR3 is 17 amino acids long. Germline CDR1 and CDR2: MDHEN and SYDVKM. CDR3 nucleotides: TGTGCCAGCAGTTGGGGGGGGGGAAAGACTGGGGCCAACGTCCTGACTTTC. Amino acids: CASSWGGGKTGANVLTF.

The chain has TRBV28 and TRBJ2-7, with a weak D call TRBD1 (6 bases). Per germline, CDR1 MDHEN and CDR2 SYDVKM. The germline V and J ends were trimmed by 2 bases and 9 bases, with 11 bases remaining between them. The CDR3 sequence is 12 residues long. Here the CDR3 reads CASSLRQGSQYF. The CDR3 nucleotides are TGTGCCAGCAGTTTACGGCAGGGGTCGCAGTACTTC.

There are a few counts of this clonotype. The chain links TRBV4-1 to TRBJ2-7; D may be TRBD2 (5 bases). The ends were cut back, 1 base at V and 2 bases at J, with 9 bases in the middle. Germline CDR1 is MGHRA and CDR2 is YSYEKL. The CDR3 consists of 14 residues. The CDR3 loop is CASSQVNGAYEQYF. The DNA for the CDR3 is TGCGCCAGCAGCCAAGTCAACGGGGCCTACGAGCAGTACTTC.

V is TRBV11-2 and J is TRBJ2-1; D call uncertain. CDR3 size: 13 residues. V gave up 5 bases and J gave up 6 bases, with 11 bases separating them. Germline V gives CDR1 SGHAT, CDR2 FQNNGV. The CDR3 DNA sequence: TGTGCCAGCAGCCCGACCTATTGCAATGAGCAGTTCTTC. It translates to CASSPTYCNEQFF.

This clonotype has only a few counts. V usage is TRBV9 and J usage is TRBJ2-7, with 7 bases that match TRBD1. J gave up 5 bases and V 0 bases, and 2 bases lay outside the gene matches. CDR1 and CDR2 (germline): SGDLS, YYNGEE. This CDR3 is built from 13 residues. CDR3 DNA sequence: TGTGCCAGCAGCGTAGACCAGGGGGACGAGCAGTACTTC. Its protein is CASSVDQGDEQYF. The full variable domain, with the rest looked up from reference TRBV9 and TRBJ2-7, is DSGVTQTPKHLITATGQRVTLRCSPRSGDLSVYWYQQSLDQGLQFLIQYYNGEERAKGNILERFSAQQFPDLHSELNLSSLELGDSALYFCASSVDQGDEQYFGPGTRLTVT.

The V and J genes are TRBV5-1 and TRBJ2-6; TRBD2 is a possible D gene (5 bases). The V gene lost 4 bases and the J gene lost 6 bases, with 14 bases spanning the gap. The CDR3 sequence is 15 residues long. CDR1 and CDR2 from the germline V gene are SGHRS and YFSETQ. In nucleotides, the CDR3 is TGCGCCAGCAGCATGCCCGCGGGCACGGCCAACGTCCTGACTTTC. The encoded protein is CASSMPAGTANVLTF.

The table lists this clonotype with many counts. The chain recombines TRBV19 with TRBJ2-5; tentative D call: TRBD1 (5 bases). Trimming shortened V by 3 bases and J by 6 bases, and 11 bases separated the two germline ends. The length of the CDR3 is 13 residues. Looked up from germline, CDR1 is LNHDA and CDR2 is SQIVND (reference sequence). CDR3 sequence: CASSMPGSKTQYF. The CDR3 region has the DNA TGTGCCAGTAGTATGCCAGGGTCAAAGACCCAGTACTTC. The full variable domain, its missing parts supplied by reference TRBV19 and TRBJ2-5, is DGGITQSPKYLFRKEGQNVTLSCEQNLNHDAMYWYRQDPGQGLRLIYYSQIVNDFQKGDIAEGYSVSREKKESFPLTVTSAQKNPTAFYLCASSMPGSKTQYFGPGTRLLVL.

The chain links TRBV7-3 to TRBJ2-1; D gene uncertain. The germline CDR1 and CDR2 sequences are SGHTA and FQGTGA. CDR3 length equals 16 residues. The germline V and J ends were trimmed by 2 bases and 0 bases, with 11 bases remaining between them. CDR3 region: CASSLLDPSSYNEQFF. CDR3 DNA: TGTGCCAGCAGCTTACTAGACCCTAGCTCCTACAATGAGCAGTTCTTC.